Shown below are 31 T cell receptor beta chains from a single sample sequenced in a study of OX40 agonist ivuxolimab in advanced cancers. The protocol was immunoSEQ multiplex PCR, while the TCRdb copy is restricted to in-frame clones and leaves out a portion. The sample shows roughly 36,000 clones, approximately 89% of them seen only once. The sequencing used CD4+ or CD8+ T cells sorted from blood, collected in a trial of the OX40 agonist ivuxolimab. These TCRs come from an adult with an advanced solid tumor such as melanoma, head and neck, liver or kidney cancer.

V is TRBV28 and J is TRBJ2-7; 10 bases are a match to TRBD1. CDR1 MDHEN and CDR2 SYDVKM come from the germline V gene. The CDR3 is 15 residues long. Trimming cost V 4 bases and J 3 bases; bases outside gene matches: 6. The CDR3 coding sequence is TGTGCCAGCAGTTCCCGGGACAGGGGACTCTACGAGCAGTACTTC. It specifies CASSSRDRGLYEQYF.

The V call is TRBV6-1, the J call TRBJ2-3; 7 bases are shared with TRBD2. CDR1 and CDR2 from the germline V gene are MNHNS and SASEGT. The length of the CDR3 is 14 residues. The V gene end was trimmed by 2 bases and the J gene end by 6 bases; junction bases not matched to a gene: 5. In DNA, the CDR3 is TGTGCCAGCAGTGAACAGGGAGGGCGTGATACGCAGTATTTT. Protein: CASSEQGGRDTQYF.

The genes are TRBV19 and TRBJ2-5, with D possibly matching TRBD1 (6 bases). The CDR3 contains 15 residues. V was pared by 1 base and J by 5 bases, with 14 bases between. In germline, CDR1 is LNHDA, CDR2 SQIVND (reference sequence). This CDR3 reads CASSIGRQGWETQYF. Written as DNA, the CDR3 is TGTGCCAGTAGTATAGGAAGGCAGGGGTGGGAGACCCAGTACTTC.

V is TRBV4-2 and J is TRBJ2-5; D unresolved. Per germline, CDR1 LGHNA and CDR2 YNFKEQ. Trimming removed 1 base at V and 0 bases at J, with 18 bases between. CDR3 size: 18 residues. The CDR3 DNA reads TGTGCCAGCAGCCAAGTACTAAGACATGGAAGGTACCAAGAGACCCAGTACTTC. Its protein product is CASSQVLRHGRYQETQYF.

The chain is built from TRBV18 and TRBJ2-7; 8 bases line up with TRBD2. Unmatched junction bases numbered 8, after V lost 0 bases and J lost 4 bases. There are 16 residues in the CDR3. Germline V gene sequence: CDR1 KGHSH, CDR2 LQKENI. The CDR3 protein is CASSPPGAGVLYEQYF. The CDR3 DNA is TGTGCCAGCTCACCACCGGGAGCGGGAGTCTTATACGAGCAGTACTTC.

The CDR3 loop reads CASIPTGKKTGANVLTF. Written as DNA, the CDR3 is TGTGCCAGCATACCCACAGGGAAGAAGACTGGGGCCAACGTCCTGACTTTC. The V and J genes are TRBV5-8 and TRBJ2-6, with D possibly being TRBD1 (6 bases). Trimming cost V 6 bases and J 2 bases, with 18 bases left between them. CDR1 is SGHTS, CDR2 YDEGEE, per germline. There are 17 residues in the CDR3.

The chain combines TRBV5-1 with TRBJ2-2, with D possibly matching TRBD1 (5 bases). CDR1 SGHRS and CDR2 YFSETQ come from the germline V gene. With 4 bases removed from V and 6 bases from J, the gap between germline ends came to 10 bases. The CDR3 extends over 13 amino acids. For the CDR3, the DNA is TGCGCCAGCAGCCCGTTGACAGCCGGGGAGCTGTTTTTT. This translates into CASSPLTAGELFF.

The chain has TRBV5-1 and TRBJ2-3; 8 nucleotides match TRBD2. The germline gives CDR1 SGHRS, CDR2 YFSETQ. This CDR3 comprises 15 residues. Trimming cost V 0 bases and J 4 bases; bases outside gene matches: 4. The CDR3 is CASSLAGLAADTQYF. CDR3 in DNA: TGCGCCAGCAGCTTGGCCGGACTAGCTGCAGATACGCAGTATTTT.

The chain employs TRBV15 and TRBJ1-5; tentatively, D is TRBD1 (5 bases). Germline CDR1 LNHNV, CDR2 YYDKDF (reference sequence). This CDR3 comprises 16 residues. V shed 1 base and J shed 4 bases, with 14 bases lying between them. The CDR3 sequence: CATSRGWGRGNQPQHF. The DNA for the CDR3 is TGTGCCACCAGCAGAGGCTGGGGACGGGGAAATCAGCCCCAGCATTTT.

The J gene is TRBJ2-7, the V gene TRBV19; 9 bases match TRBD2. CDR3 length: 13 residues. V was clipped by 6 bases and J by 1 base; unmatched bases: 1. The germline gives CDR1 LNHDA, CDR2 SQIVND (reference sequence). The CDR3, as DNA: TGTGCCAGTAGGACTAGCGGATCCTACGAGCAGTACTTC. The encoded protein is CASRTSGSYEQYF.

This chain links TRBV2 with TRBJ1-2, with TRBD1 as a possible D gene (5 bases). The ends were cut back, 3 bases at V and 7 bases at J, with 15 bases in the middle. Germline V lookup: CDR1 SNHLY, CDR2 FYNNEI. The CDR3 has 14 residues. CDR3 residues: CASSESSGAGGYTF. The CDR3 coding sequence is TGTGCCAGCAGTGAGTCATCCGGGGCAGGTGGCTACACCTTC.

Notes on this clone: The junction and the germline gene differ at one end; a read error may be behind it. J is TRBJ1-2 and V is TRBV18; perhaps TRBD1 as D (6 bases). The CDR3 loop spans 14 amino acids. Germline lookup yields CDR1 KGHSH and CDR2 LQKENI. CDR3 nucleotide sequence: TGTGCCGGCTCACCCACGGGGGGGCAGCGGGGCTACACCTTC. Translating it yields CAGSPTGGQRGYTF.

In its sample, this clone was seen once. The chain links TRBV4-3 to TRBJ2-3; D gene unclear. V lost 3 bases and J 6 bases, leaving 10 bases between the germline ends. Germline V gene data show CDR1 as LGHNA and CDR2 as YSLEER. The CDR3 consists of 13 residues. The CDR3 here is CASSQRDLDTQYF. The DNA of the CDR3 is TGCGCCAGCAGCCAGCGCGACTTGGATACGCAGTATTTT.

The gene calls are TRBV5-1 and TRBJ2-7; 8 bases match TRBD1. The germline V gene has CDR1 SGHRS and CDR2 YFSETQ. V was pared by 4 bases and J by 3 bases, with 9 bases of the junction left unmatched. CDR3 length: 15 amino acids. CDR3 loop: CASSRTGQENYEQYF. In nucleotides, the CDR3 is TGCGCCAGCAGCCGAACGGGACAGGAGAACTACGAGCAGTACTTC.

Turning to this clone: One junction end does not reproduce the germline sequence, and a read error may be involved. The chain combines TRBV27 with TRBJ1-1; weak D call: TRBD1 (5 bases). The CDR3 is 12 amino acids. Germline CDR1 MNHEY, CDR2 SMNVEV (reference sequence). The CDR3 DNA is TGTGCCAGCAGGGGGCGGAACGCTGAAGCTTTCTTT. Translated: CASRGRNAEAFF.

The chain joins TRBV7-9 to TRBJ2-2; 8 nucleotides match TRBD1. The CDR3 is 16 residues long. Germline trimming cut 5 bases from V and 1 base from J; bases unmatched to any gene: 6. Germline V gene sequence: CDR1 SEHNR, CDR2 FQNEAQ (reference sequence). The CDR3 DNA reads TGTGCCAGCAGCCCTCGACAGGGGCGGAACACCGGGGAGCTGTTTTTT. Translated: CASSPRQGRNTGELFF.

The rearrangement uses TRBV7-9 and TRBJ2-3; 10 bases match TRBD2. The V gene's germline CDR1 is SEHNR and CDR2 FQNEAQ (reference sequence). Losses at the gene ends were 5 bases for V and 3 bases for J; bases not matched to a gene: 5. The CDR3 runs to 15 residues. The CDR3 sequence: CASSRTSGATDTQYF. The CDR3 DNA reads as TGTGCCAGCAGCCGGACTAGCGGAGCAACAGATACGCAGTATTTT.

The gene calls are TRBV5-1 and TRBJ2-3; D unclear. Germline V gene data show CDR1 as SGHRS and CDR2 as YFSETQ. V lost 4 bases, J lost 3 bases, and 12 bases lay in between. CDR3 length equals 14 residues. The CDR3 coding sequence is TGCGCCAGCAGCGAACTTGGGCTAACAGATACGCAGTATTTT. Its protein product is CASSELGLTDTQYF.

CDR3 region: CASTKTGTSGKGEQFF. As DNA, the CDR3 is TGTGCCAGCACCAAAACCGGGACTAGCGGGAAGGGTGAGCAGTTCTTC. The rearrangement uses TRBV5-6 and TRBJ2-1; the match to TRBD2 covers 13 bases. J lost 9 bases, V lost 6 bases, and 12 bases had no gene match. Germline lookup yields CDR1 SGHDT and CDR2 YYEEEE. The CDR3 sequence is 16 residues long.

The chain joins TRBV5-4 to TRBJ2-4; D is tentatively TRBD1 or TRBD2 (6 bases each). CDR1 and CDR2 (germline): SGHNT, YYREEE (reference sequence). This CDR3 has 13 amino acids. V lost 0 bases to trimming and J lost 7 bases, with 8 bases between them. The CDR3 coding sequence is TGTGCCAGCAGCTTGGAGGGGGGCAACATTCAGTACTTC. It yields the protein CASSLEGGNIQYF.

The CDR3 sequence: CASSLDHTGELFF. CDR3 in DNA: TGCGCCAGCAGCTTGGACCACACCGGGGAGCTGTTTTTT. The genes are TRBV5-1 and TRBJ2-2; D remains ambiguous. V dropped 0 bases and J dropped 3 bases, with 3 bases sitting between them. There are 13 residues in the CDR3. The germline V gene encodes CDR1 SGHRS and CDR2 YFSETQ.

V and J are TRBV9 and TRBJ2-5; 8 nucleotides align to TRBD2. CDR1 is SGDLS, CDR2 YYNGEE, per germline. This CDR3 contains 15 residues. J was trimmed by 4 bases and V by 0 bases; bases with no gene match: 5. The CDR3: CASSVGAGGGETQYF. The CDR3 DNA follows: TGTGCCAGCAGCGTAGGCGCGGGAGGTGGAGAGACCCAGTACTTC.

The sample holds one count of this clone. This rearrangement joins TRBV28 to TRBJ1-2, with D possibly matching TRBD1 (6 bases). Germline V gives CDR1 MDHEN, CDR2 SYDVKM. V lost 1 base and J 9 bases, leaving 12 bases between the germline ends. The CDR3 runs 13 residues. The CDR3 sequence: CASSLSGGLSYTF. The CDR3 nucleotides read TGTGCCAGCAGTTTATCGGGGGGCTTGAGCTACACCTTC.

This sequence joins TRBV5-1 and TRBJ2-7; TRBD1 matches 7 bases. The V and J ends lost 2 bases and 5 bases, in that order; junction bases with no gene match: 4. The CDR3 covers 13 residues. CDR1 SGHRS and CDR2 YFSETQ come from the germline V gene. The CDR3 DNA is TGCGCCAGCAGCTTACAGGGGACCGACGAGCAGTACTTC. This sequence encodes CASSLQGTDEQYF.

The V gene is TRBV28, the J gene TRBJ1-5; tentatively, D is TRBD1 (6 bases). The germline CDR1 and CDR2 sequences are MDHEN and SYDVKM. The V and J ends lost 5 bases and 7 bases respectively, with 18 bases between them. The CDR3 spans 15 residues. This chain's CDR3 is CASSGGGRFDQPQHF. CDR3 bases: TGTGCCAGCAGTGGAGGGGGGCGGTTTGACCAGCCCCAGCATTTT.

The rearrangement links TRBV6-4 to TRBJ2-7, with 8 bases lining up with TRBD2. The length of the CDR3 is 14 residues. The germline gives CDR1 MRHNA, CDR2 SNTAGT. V shed 5 bases, J shed 3 bases, and the junction held 6 bases outside the gene matches. CDR3 sequence reads: CASSPDSGGYEQYF. CDR3 nucleotides: TGTGCCAGCAGTCCCGACAGCGGGGGCTACGAGCAGTACTTC.

The V call is TRBV19, the J call TRBJ2-2, with a possible D match to TRBD1 (5 bases). The V and J ends lost 7 bases and 0 bases respectively, with 12 bases between them. From germline, CDR1 is LNHDA and CDR2 SQIVND (reference sequence). This CDR3 comprises 15 residues. The CDR3 DNA reads TGTGCCAGTAAGGGGAACCATGCGAACACCGGGGAGCTGTTTTTT. As protein: CASKGNHANTGELFF.

V gene TRBV4-2 combines with J gene TRBJ1-1; D unresolved. V lost 1 base and J lost 1, with 13 bases in between. The CDR3 runs 16 residues. CDR1 LGHNA and CDR2 YNFKEQ come from the germline V gene. The CDR3 DNA is TGTGCCAGCAGCCAAGTGGGCGGGGTGGGGAACACTGAAGCTTTCTTT. It yields the protein CASSQVGGVGNTEAFF.

This clone was seen just once. The chain is built from TRBV7-3 and TRBJ2-7; no reliable D call. Germline V gene data show CDR1 as SGHTA and CDR2 as FQGTGA. The CDR3 totals 14 residues. With 3 bases removed from V and 1 base from J, the gap between germline ends came to 10 bases. The CDR3 sequence is CASSFSHGSYEQYF. CDR3 DNA sequence: TGTGCCAGCAGCTTTTCCCACGGGTCCTACGAGCAGTACTTC.

The rearrangement links TRBV11-2 to TRBJ2-1; 7 bases are a match to TRBD2. The trim removed 2 bases at V and 8 bases at J, leaving 9 bases unmatched. Germline V gives CDR1 SGHAT, CDR2 FQNNGV. This CDR3 spans 15 amino acids. The CDR3, as DNA: TGTGCCAGCAGCTTATCCCCGGGAGGCTTTGATGAGCAGTTCTTC. Protein: CASSLSPGGFDEQFF. The variable domain in full, with the rest retrieved from reference TRBV11-2 and TRBJ2-1, is EAGVAQSPRYKIIEKRQSVAFWCNPISGHATLYWYQQILGQGPKLLIQFQNNGVVDDSQLPKDRFSAERLKGVDSTLKIQPAKLEDSAVYLCASSLSPGGFDEQFFGPGTRLTVL.

The chain combines TRBV19 with TRBJ2-5; 8 bases are shared with TRBD1. CDR1 is LNHDA, CDR2 SQIVND, per germline (reference sequence). J was trimmed by 5 bases and V by 5 bases; bases with no gene match: 7. CDR3 size: 14 residues. The CDR3 protein is CASSARQGMETQYF. The CDR3 DNA follows: TGTGCCAGTAGTGCTCGACAGGGGATGGAGACCCAGTACTTC. Looking up the rest from reference TRBV19 and TRBJ2-5 gives the full variable domain: DGGITQSPKYLFRKEGQNVTLSCEQNLNHDAMYWYRQDPGQGLRLIYYSQIVNDFQKGDIAEGYSVSREKKESFPLTVTSAQKNPTAFYLCASSARQGMETQYFGPGTRLLVL.